These 16 T cell receptor beta chains originate from one sample sequenced in a study of T cell responses to AZD1222 COVID-19 vaccine. TCRdb's table, derived via immunoSEQ multiplex PCR, lists solely in-frame clones and lacks some. The sample records 150,000 to 200,000 clones, 90% being singletons. This sample comprised peripheral blood, obtained on day 0 of AZD1222 vaccination. The receptors stem from an adult in good health.

The V call is TRBV7-7, the J call TRBJ2-2; either TRBD1 or TRBD2 may supply D (5 bases each). Trimming took off 1 base at V and 6 bases at J, with 9 bases between the two ends. This CDR3 is built from 14 residues. The V gene's germline CDR1 is SSHAT and CDR2 FNYEAQ (reference sequence). CDR3 nucleotide sequence: TGTGCCAGCAGCTTAGATGGGGGTGCCGGGGAGCTGTTTTTT. Its translation: CASSLDGGAGELFF.

The chain employs TRBV3-1 (or the pseudogene TRBV3-2) and TRBJ2-5, with no clear D. The V end lost 1 base, the J end lost 3 bases, and 12 bases lay between the germline ends. CDR3 length: 15 amino acids. The V gene's germline CDR1 is LGHDT and CDR2 YNNKEL (reference sequence). The CDR3 nucleotides are TGTGCCAGCAGCCAAGGGGGTCCCCACAAAGAGACCCAGTACTTC. This sequence encodes CASSQGGPHKETQYF.

The chain employs TRBV4-2 and TRBJ2-2, with 8 nucleotides matching TRBD1. The V gene end was trimmed by 4 bases and the J gene end by 3 bases; junction bases not matched to a gene: 4. Looked up from germline, CDR1 is LGHNA and CDR2 is YNFKEQ. The CDR3 is made up of 15 amino acids. CDR3 in DNA: TGTGCCAGCAGCCGACCGGGACAGGACACCGGGGAGCTGTTTTTT. It translates to CASSRPGQDTGELFF.

This chain connects TRBV2 to TRBJ2-5; D is unresolved. Deletions cut 2 bases from V and 4 bases from J, with 11 bases between. The CDR3 is 14 amino acids. CDR1 is SNHLY, CDR2 FYNNEI, per germline. For the CDR3, the DNA is TGTGCCAGCAGTGAAACAGCGTCAGCAGAGACCCAGTACTTC. Protein: CASSETASAETQYF.

This clone showed up just a few times. The CDR3 coding sequence is TGCGCCAGCAGCCAAGAGATGAACTCTGGAAACACCATATATTTT. This translates into CASSQEMNSGNTIYF. The chain recombines TRBV4-1 with TRBJ1-3; no clear D. Germline-derived CDR1 and CDR2 are MGHRA and YSYEKL. V was shortened by 0 bases and J by 0 bases, with 6 bases between the two germline ends. The CDR3 spans 15 residues.

The J gene is TRBJ1-2, the V gene TRBV19; D is undetermined. Germline CDR1 reads LNHDA; CDR2 reads SQIVND (reference sequence). The CDR3 is made up of 11 amino acids. Trimming cost V 6 bases and J 4 bases, with 6 bases left between them. The CDR3 DNA reads as TGTGCCAGTAGAGCATCCTATGGCTACACCTTC. As protein: CASRASYGYTF.

The rearrangement links TRBV7-3 to TRBJ2-5; 7 bases fit TRBD2. Germline V CDR1 and CDR2: SGHTA, FQGTGA. Germline trimming cut 5 bases from V and 5 bases from J; bases unmatched to any gene: 11. The CDR3 is 15 amino acids. The CDR3 nucleotides read TGTGCCAGCAGCCCACTCTCGCGGGGGTACGAGACCCAGTACTTC. This sequence encodes CASSPLSRGYETQYF.

This chain connects TRBV11-2 to TRBJ2-3; maybe TRBD1 (5 bases). Trimming took 8 bases from V and 5 from J, leaving 14 bases between them. The length of the CDR3 is 13 residues. CDR1 and CDR2 (germline): SGHAT, FQNNGV. The CDR3 sequence is CASLRAGLDTQYF. The CDR3 DNA is TGTGCCAGCCTCCGGGCAGGGCTAGATACGCAGTATTTT. Looking up the rest from reference TRBV11-2 and TRBJ2-3 gives the full variable domain: EAGVAQSPRYKIIEKRQSVAFWCNPISGHATLYWYQQILGQGPKLLIQFQNNGVVDDSQLPKDRFSAERLKGVDSTLKIQPAKLEDSAVYLCASLRAGLDTQYFGPGTRLTVL.

J is TRBJ1-5 and V is TRBV19; TRBD1 aligns across 7 bases. The junction had 8 bases not matched to a gene; V was cut back by 9 bases and J by 3 bases. The CDR3 loop spans 14 amino acids. The germline CDR1 and CDR2 sequences are LNHDA and SQIVND (reference sequence). The CDR3 loop is CASTNRGPNQPQHF. CDR3 DNA: TGTGCCAGCACAAACAGGGGCCCCAATCAGCCCCAGCATTTT. Drawing the rest from reference TRBV19 and TRBJ1-5, the complete variable domain is DGGITQSPKYLFRKEGQNVTLSCEQNLNHDAMYWYRQDPGQGLRLIYYSQIVNDFQKGDIAEGYSVSREKKESFPLTVTSAQKNPTAFYLCASTNRGPNQPQHFGDGTRLSIL.

The V gene is TRBV7-2, the J gene TRBJ2-3, with a tentative D call TRBD2 (6 bases). Germline CDR1 and CDR2: SGHTA and FQGNSA. This CDR3 comprises 15 residues. The germline V and J ends were trimmed by 1 base and 1 base, with 9 bases remaining between them. In DNA form, the CDR3 reads TGTGCCAGCAGCTTAGTAGGAGGGGGCACAGATACGCAGTATTTT. Translated: CASSLVGGGTDTQYF.

V usage is TRBV6-5 and J usage is TRBJ1-6; no clear D gene. CDR3 size: 14 residues. Germline loops: CDR1 MNHEY, CDR2 SVGAGI. Trimming pared 2 bases from V and 4 bases from J, leaving 6 bases between. CDR3 amino acids: CASSYVPYNSPLHF. The CDR3 DNA reads as TGTGCCAGCAGTTACGTCCCGTATAATTCACCCCTCCACTTT.

The chain uses TRBV6-5 and TRBJ1-3; D remains unclear. Trimming shortened V by 2 bases and J by 3 bases, and 11 bases separated the two germline ends. The CDR3 totals 15 residues. The germline V gene has CDR1 MNHEY and CDR2 SVGAGI. Written as DNA, the CDR3 is TGTGCCAGCAGTTACGGTGGAAATAATGGAAACACCATATATTTT. It encodes CASSYGGNNGNTIYF.

This chain connects TRBV2 to TRBJ1-5; 9 nucleotides align to TRBD1. Trimming cost V 4 bases and J 7 bases; bases outside gene matches: 5. The CDR3 covers 14 residues. Germline V gene sequence: CDR1 SNHLY, CDR2 FYNNEI. DNA for the CDR3: TGTGCCAGCAGTGCGGGACAGGGAGAACAGCCCCAGCATTTT. It encodes CASSAGQGEQPQHF.

The chain recombines TRBV5-4 with TRBJ2-7, with D possibly being TRBD2 (6 bases). This CDR3 has 14 amino acids. Germline loops: CDR1 SGHNT, CDR2 YYREEE (reference sequence). Trimming pared 0 bases from V and 7 bases from J, leaving 14 bases between. The DNA of the CDR3 is TGTGCCAGCAGCTTGGCAGGGCTCCGGGAGGAGCAGTACTTC. It yields the protein CASSLAGLREEQYF.

V and J are TRBV20-1 and TRBJ1-1, with a tentative D call TRBD1 (5 bases). Germline loops: CDR1 DFQATT, CDR2 SNEGSKA (reference sequence). Trimming took off 3 bases at V and 3 bases at J, with 8 bases between the two ends. The CDR3 has 12 amino acids. In DNA form, the CDR3 reads TGCAGTGCTAGTGCGGGGGACACTGAAGCTTTCTTT. Protein sequence: CSASAGDTEAFF.

The chain's CDR3 is CASSQDRTGGLTDTQYF. For the CDR3, the DNA is TGTGCCAGCAGCCAAGACAGGACAGGGGGATTGACAGATACGCAGTATTTT. The chain combines TRBV14 with TRBJ2-3, with 10 nucleotides matching TRBD1. This CDR3 is built from 17 residues. The V gene end was trimmed by 0 bases and the J gene end by 3 bases; junction bases not matched to a gene: 6. Germline loops: CDR1 SGHDN, CDR2 FVKESK.